The 21 T cell receptor beta chains presented below share a single source sample, sequenced in a study of cytomegalovirus exposure and HLA in healthy donors. Primers for the PCR totalled 60 Vbeta and 13 Jbeta. Sequenced by immunoSEQ multiplex PCR; TCRdb stores in-frame clones only, minus some. In the table there are 43,000 or so clones, approximately 80% of which are singletons. Sequenced sample: PBMCs. These receptors were taken from a man aged 30-40 years in good health and CMV-seronegative.

The chain recombines TRBV5-6 with TRBJ1-2; D remains ambiguous. CDR1 SGHDT and CDR2 YYEEEE come from the germline V gene. The CDR3 is 12 amino acids. Deletions cut 0 bases from V and 6 bases from J, with 6 bases between. CDR3 bases: TGTGCCAGCAGCTTGGGAGGGAATGGCTACACCTTC. Its translation is CASSLGGNGYTF.

This clone came up a few times. This chain connects TRBV4-2 to TRBJ2-5, with 10 nucleotides matching TRBD1. This CDR3 comprises 17 residues. The trim removed 3 bases at V and 3 bases at J, leaving 10 bases unmatched. Looked up from germline, CDR1 is LGHNA and CDR2 is YNFKEQ. CDR3 loop: CASSHLTGGALKETQYF. The CDR3 DNA sequence: TGTGCCAGCAGCCATCTGACAGGGGGCGCCTTGAAAGAGACCCAGTACTTC.

The V gene is TRBV9, the J gene TRBJ1-2, with D hard to call. This CDR3 comprises 13 residues. V shed 0 bases and J shed 3 bases, with 6 bases lying between them. CDR1 is SGDLS and CDR2 is YYNGEE in the germline V gene. CDR3 DNA: TGTGCCAGCAGCGTAGTACCAGACTATGGCTACACCTTC. This encodes CASSVVPDYGYTF.

Only one count was recorded for this clone. The rearrangement joins TRBV14 to TRBJ1-2; D is ambiguous. V was clipped by 4 bases and J by 4 bases, with 13 bases between them. Germline CDR1 SGHDN, CDR2 FVKESK. This CDR3 has 14 residues. The CDR3 loop is CASSPSWRVYGYTF. The CDR3 bases are TGTGCCAGCAGCCCTAGCTGGAGGGTCTATGGCTACACCTTC.

In its sample, this clone was seen a few times. The rearrangement joins TRBV5-6 to TRBJ1-3; possibly TRBD1 for D (5 bases). V lost 3 bases, J lost 0 bases, and 10 bases lay in between. The CDR3 is made up of 15 amino acids. Germline V lookup: CDR1 SGHDT, CDR2 YYEEEE. The CDR3 here is CASSSQDTSGNTIYF. CDR3 nucleotides: TGTGCCAGCAGCTCGCAGGACACCTCTGGAAACACCATATATTTT.

The rearrangement links TRBV5-1 to TRBJ1-2; possible D gene TRBD1, 6 bases. The V end was cut by 6 bases, the J end by 7 bases, with 25 bases between. Germline V CDR1 and CDR2: SGHRS, YFSETQ. The CDR3 length is 16 residues. The CDR3 loop reads CASTQGPGQDYSGYTF. Here the CDR3 DNA reads TGCGCCAGCACCCAAGGACCGGGACAAGATTACTCTGGCTACACCTTC.

The genes are TRBV9 and TRBJ2-3; tentative D call: TRBD2 (6 bases). V was cut by 0 bases and J by 3 bases, with 17 bases left in between. Germline CDR1 SGDLS, CDR2 YYNGEE. The CDR3 runs to 17 residues. In DNA, the CDR3 is TGTGCCAGCAGCGTAGAAGGAGGGGCCTTGTATACAGATACGCAGTATTTT. Translated, it gives CASSVEGGALYTDTQYF.

The chain has TRBV6-1 and TRBJ1-2; maybe TRBD1 (5 bases). This CDR3 contains 14 residues. The V and J ends lost 1 base and 2 bases respectively, with 8 bases between them. Looked up from germline, CDR1 is MNHNS and CDR2 is SASEGT. The CDR3 protein is CASSEGGRNYGYTF. The CDR3 nucleotides are TGTGCCAGCAGTGAAGGGGGCAGGAACTATGGCTACACCTTC.

The rearrangement links TRBV15 to TRBJ2-7, with 7 bases identical to TRBD1. The CDR3 loop spans 16 amino acids. After removal of 0 bases from V and 3 bases from J, the junction contained 8 bases not matched to a gene. CDR1 LNHNV and CDR2 YYDKDF come from the germline V gene (reference sequence). The CDR3 is CATSRERGTVSYEQYF. Written as DNA, the CDR3 is TGTGCCACCAGCAGAGAGAGGGGGACAGTCAGCTACGAGCAGTACTTC.

The chain has TRBV7-2 and TRBJ1-2, with D unresolved. The CDR3 sequence is 14 residues long. The V end lost 5 bases, the J end lost 1 base, and 11 bases lay between the germline ends. Germline lookup yields CDR1 SGHTA and CDR2 FQGNSA. CDR3 nucleotide sequence: TGTGCCAGCAGCCATGGAGGGTTTAACTATGGCTACACCTTC. Protein sequence: CASSHGGFNYGYTF.

This clone has only a few counts. The chain recombines TRBV7-9 with TRBJ1-3; 9 nucleotides line up with TRBD1. The germline CDR1 and CDR2 sequences are SEHNR and FQNEAQ (reference sequence). This CDR3 comprises 17 residues. The V segment lost 5 bases and the J segment 0 bases; nucleotides outside the gene matches: 8. The CDR3, as DNA: TGTGCCAGCAGCCACGGAGGGACAGGGCTCTCTGGAAACACCATATATTTT. This sequence encodes CASSHGGTGLSGNTIYF.

CDR3 sequence: CATSRASGDTGELFF. The CDR3 coding sequence is TGTGCCACCAGCAGGGCTAGCGGGGACACCGGGGAGCTGTTTTTT. V is TRBV15 and J is TRBJ2-2; 9 bases agree with TRBD2. This CDR3 has 15 residues. CDR1 and CDR2 (germline): LNHNV, YYDKDF (reference sequence). With V trimmed by 3 bases and J by 3 bases, 2 bases remained unmatched.

The genes are TRBV5-1 and TRBJ2-1; 9 nucleotides agree with TRBD2. This CDR3 has 14 amino acids. Looked up from germline, CDR1 is SGHRS and CDR2 is YFSETQ. Germline trimming cut 0 bases from V and 13 bases from J; bases unmatched to any gene: 8. The CDR3 DNA follows: TGCGCCAGCAGCTTGGCCGGTAGCGGGAGTGGACAGTTCTTC. It yields the protein CASSLAGSGSGQFF.

The chain employs TRBV11-2 and TRBJ1-3; D is unresolved. This CDR3 contains 16 residues. The germline CDR1 and CDR2 sequences are SGHAT and FQNNGV. The V and J ends lost 2 bases and 2 bases respectively, with 13 bases between them. CDR3 loop: CASSLFSRVTGNTIYF. Here the CDR3 DNA reads TGTGCCAGCAGCTTATTTTCGAGGGTAACTGGAAACACCATATATTTT.

This clone was detected a few times. This sequence joins TRBV5-1 and TRBJ2-2, with 14 bases aligning to TRBD2. Germline V CDR1 and CDR2: SGHRS, YFSETQ. V was pared by 3 bases and J by 6 bases, with 4 bases of the junction left unmatched. This CDR3 comprises 16 residues. CDR3 protein: CASSSTTSGRAGELFF. In DNA form, the CDR3 reads TGCGCCAGCAGCTCCACGACTAGCGGGAGGGCCGGGGAGCTGTTTTTT.

The chain joins TRBV15 to TRBJ1-1; D perhaps matches TRBD1 (5 bases). Germline assignment: CDR1 LNHNV and CDR2 YYDKDF (reference sequence). The CDR3 is 14 amino acids. The V and J ends lost 0 bases and 10 bases respectively, with 15 bases between them. The chain's CDR3 is CATSRDLGGGSAFF. In DNA, the CDR3 is TGTGCCACCAGCAGAGATTTGGGGGGGGGTTCAGCTTTCTTT.

The chain employs TRBV6-1 and TRBJ2-3, with 12 bases lining up with TRBD2. This CDR3 region has 16 residues. J lost 3 bases, V lost 2 bases, and 3 bases had no gene match. The germline gives CDR1 MNHNS, CDR2 SASEGT. This chain's CDR3 is CASSEQLAGGTDTQYF. CDR3 DNA: TGTGCCAGCAGTGAACAACTAGCGGGAGGTACAGATACGCAGTATTTT.

This clone was detected a few times. J is TRBJ1-1 and V is TRBV30; 11 nucleotides line up with TRBD1. Germline V CDR1 and CDR2: GTSNPN, SVGIG (reference sequence). V lost 3 bases to trimming and J lost 5 bases; unmatched junction nucleotides: 8. The CDR3 covers 15 residues. CDR3 DNA sequence: TGTGCCTGGAGGGGCGGACAGGGGGCTTGGACTGAAGCTTTCTTT. Residues: CAWRGGQGAWTEAFF.

CDR3 region: CASSQDRIAGTLRDEQFF. The DNA of the CDR3 is TGCGCCAGCAGCCAAGATCGGATAGCGGGCACACTAAGGGATGAGCAGTTCTTC. V is TRBV4-3 and J is TRBJ2-1, with 7 bases matching TRBD2. From germline, CDR1 is LGHNA and CDR2 YSLEER. The ends lost 0 bases at V and 8 bases at J; junction bases unmatched: 16. This CDR3 has 18 amino acids.

V and J are TRBV5-6 and TRBJ2-3; D is undetermined. The CDR3 sequence is 17 residues long. Trimming took off 2 bases at V and 0 bases at J, with 16 bases between the two ends. CDR1 is SGHDT, CDR2 YYEEEE, per germline. The CDR3 DNA sequence: TGTGCCAGCAGCTTTCGAGGTACAAGAACTAGCACAGATACGCAGTATTTT. Translating gives CASSFRGTRTSTDTQYF.

The chain uses TRBV5-4 and TRBJ2-2, with 9 bases lining up with TRBD1. This CDR3 comprises 15 residues. Germline V gene sequence: CDR1 SGHNT, CDR2 YYREEE (reference sequence). The V and J ends lost 5 bases and 1 base, in that order; junction bases with no gene match: 3. CDR3 amino acids: CASRPGQGNTGELFF. In nucleotides, the CDR3 is TGTGCCAGCAGGCCGGGACAGGGGAACACCGGGGAGCTGTTTTTT.